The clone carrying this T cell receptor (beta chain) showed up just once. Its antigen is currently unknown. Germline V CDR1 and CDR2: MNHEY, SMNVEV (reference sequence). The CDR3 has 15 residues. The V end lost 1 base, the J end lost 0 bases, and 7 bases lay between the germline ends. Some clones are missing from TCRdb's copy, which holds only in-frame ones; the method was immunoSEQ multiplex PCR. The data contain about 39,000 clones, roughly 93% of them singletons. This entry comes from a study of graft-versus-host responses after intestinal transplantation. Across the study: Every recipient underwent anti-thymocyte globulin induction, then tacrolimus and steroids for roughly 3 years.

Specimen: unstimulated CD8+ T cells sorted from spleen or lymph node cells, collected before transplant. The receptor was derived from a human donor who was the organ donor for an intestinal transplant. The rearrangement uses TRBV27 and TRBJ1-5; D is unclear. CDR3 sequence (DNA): TGTGCCAGCAGTTTATACGGCAATAGCAATCAGCCCCAGCATTTT. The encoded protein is CASSLYGNSNQPQHF.